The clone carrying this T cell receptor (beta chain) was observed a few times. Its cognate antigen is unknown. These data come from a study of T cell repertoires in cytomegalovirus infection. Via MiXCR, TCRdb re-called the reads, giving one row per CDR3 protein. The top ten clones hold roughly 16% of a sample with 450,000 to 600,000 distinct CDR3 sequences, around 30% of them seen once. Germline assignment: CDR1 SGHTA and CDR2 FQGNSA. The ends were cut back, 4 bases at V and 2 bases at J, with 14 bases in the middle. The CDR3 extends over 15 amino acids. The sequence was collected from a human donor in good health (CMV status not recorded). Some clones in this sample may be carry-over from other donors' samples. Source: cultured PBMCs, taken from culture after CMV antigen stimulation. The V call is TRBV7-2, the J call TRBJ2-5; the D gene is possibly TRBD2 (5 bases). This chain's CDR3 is CASSSRRGDQETQYF. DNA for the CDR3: TGTGCCAGCAGCTCCCGTCGGGGAGATCAAGAGACCCAGTACTTC.